Listed here are 23 T cell receptor beta chains from one sample, sequenced in a study of shared T cell receptors in the human thymus. The method was immunoSEQ multiplex PCR; TCRdb's version includes in-frame clones alone and lacks a portion of them. The sample shows hundreds of thousands of clones, 88% of them seen only once. The sample also formed part of further work on human thymus T cells.

The specimen was thymocytes. The source is a boy under three years old with a congenital heart defect.

The chain employs TRBV6-1 and TRBJ2-7, with no clear D. V was cut by 5 bases and J by 2 bases, with 10 bases left in between. Germline CDR1 reads MNHNS; CDR2 reads SASEGT. This CDR3 has 13 amino acids. The CDR3 spells CASSPFFPYEQYF. The CDR3 region has the DNA TGTGCCAGCAGTCCCTTCTTCCCCTACGAGCAGTACTTC.

The V call is TRBV27, the J call TRBJ2-3; D is possibly TRBD1 (6 bases). This CDR3 is built from 12 residues. Germline assignment: CDR1 MNHEY and CDR2 SMNVEV (reference sequence). The germline V and J ends were trimmed by 5 bases and 6 bases, with 9 bases remaining between them. CDR3 sequence: CASSETGDTQYF. In DNA form, the CDR3 reads TGTGCCAGCAGTGAAACAGGGGATACGCAGTATTTT.

The chain recombines TRBV9 with TRBJ2-5; TRBD2 aligns across 14 bases. Trimming removed 3 bases from V and 5 bases from J; junction bases left unmatched: 6. CDR3 size: 16 residues. Germline V lookup: CDR1 SGDLS, CDR2 YYNGEE. CDR3 nucleotides: TGTGCCAGCAGCGCCGGGACTAGCGGGAGTGGGGAGACCCAGTACTTC. It yields the protein CASSAGTSGSGETQYF.

This sequence joins TRBV5-6 and TRBJ2-1; the D gene is possibly TRBD2 (5 bases). The V gene lost 4 bases and the J gene lost 8 bases, with 7 bases spanning the gap. This CDR3 contains 11 residues. Germline lookup yields CDR1 SGHDT and CDR2 YYEEEE. Here the CDR3 DNA reads TGTGCCAGCAGCCCCGGGGATGAGCAGTTCTTC. Translating it yields CASSPGDEQFF.

The gene calls are TRBV30 and TRBJ1-2; D not resolved. This CDR3 has 14 amino acids. V was shortened by 1 base and J by 4 bases, with 13 bases between the two germline ends. From germline, CDR1 is GTSNPN and CDR2 SVGIG (reference sequence). CDR3 bases: TGTGCCTGGAGTGCTTTCGGGATCTTCTATGGCTACACCTTC. As protein: CAWSAFGIFYGYTF.

This clone was seen a few times. V usage is TRBV2 and J usage is TRBJ1-2; D remains unclear. This CDR3 contains 14 residues. Germline assignment: CDR1 SNHLY and CDR2 FYNNEI. V gave up 8 bases and J gave up 3 bases, with 16 bases separating them. For the CDR3, the DNA is TGTGCCAGCCCCTTTGGCGGGGAGCACTATGGCTACACCTTC. Translated, it gives CASPFGGEHYGYTF.

The chain recombines TRBV15 with TRBJ2-1, with 10 positions matching TRBD1. CDR1 and CDR2 (germline): LNHNV, YYDKDF (reference sequence). V lost 3 bases, J lost 7 bases, and 6 bases stayed unmatched. The CDR3 contains 15 residues. The DNA of the CDR3 is TGTGCCACCAGCAGGAGGGGACAGGGGTGGAATGAGCAGTTCTTC. It translates to CATSRRGQGWNEQFF.

The J gene is TRBJ1-5, the V gene TRBV7-9; no reliable D call. The V gene's germline CDR1 is SEHNR and CDR2 FQNEAQ (reference sequence). V lost 1 base to trimming and J lost 0 bases, with 16 bases between them. The CDR3 has 18 amino acids. The CDR3 nucleotides read TGTGCCAGCAGCTTAGTGGAAGGCCATAGCCATAGCAATCAGCCCCAGCATTTT. Its translation is CASSLVEGHSHSNQPQHF.

The genes are TRBV13 and TRBJ2-1; 10 nucleotides match TRBD2. There are 15 residues in the CDR3. Trimming took 3 bases from V and 5 from J; bases not matched to a gene: 4. Germline lookup yields CDR1 PRHDT and CDR2 FYEKMQ (reference sequence). CDR3 bases: TGTGCCAGCAGCTTCGAGCGGGAGGGGGACAATGAGCAGTTCTTC. This encodes CASSFEREGDNEQFF.

This rearrangement joins TRBV7-3 to TRBJ2-3; 11 bases line up with TRBD2. CDR1 and CDR2 from the germline V gene are SGHTA and FQGTGA. Trimming removed 5 bases from V and 5 bases from J; junction bases left unmatched: 9. The CDR3 length is 16 residues. CDR3 bases: TGTGCCAGCAGCCCTAGGACTAGCGGGCGCCGAGATACGCAGTATTTT. Residues: CASSPRTSGRRDTQYF. Using reference TRBV7-3 and TRBJ2-3 for the parts outside the CDR3, the full variable domain is GAGVSQTPSNKVTEKGKYVELRCDPISGHTALYWYRQSLGQGPEFLIYFQGTGAADDSGLPNDRFFAVRPEGSVSTLKIQRTERGDSAVYLCASSPRTSGRRDTQYFGPGTRLTVL.

The V and J genes are TRBV5-5 and TRBJ2-7; the match to TRBD1 covers 7 bases. Looked up from germline, CDR1 is SGHKS and CDR2 is YYEKEE (reference sequence). With V trimmed by 4 bases and J by 0 bases, 7 bases remained unmatched. This CDR3 spans 15 amino acids. The CDR3 DNA is TGTGCCAGCAGCCCCGGGACAGCCTTCTCCTACGAGCAGTACTTC. Translating it yields CASSPGTAFSYEQYF.

The chain joins TRBV6-1 to TRBJ1-5, with a possible D match to TRBD1 (6 bases). Per the germline V gene, CDR1 is MNHNS and CDR2 is SASEGT. The germline V and J ends were trimmed by 2 bases and 8 bases, with 16 bases remaining between them. The CDR3 consists of 15 residues. The DNA of the CDR3 is TGTGCCAGCAGTGAATTAGTAGGGGGAAGGAAGCCCCAGCATTTT. Its protein is CASSELVGGRKPQHF.

This chain joins TRBV6-6 and TRBJ1-2; TRBD1 aligns across 7 bases. CDR3 length: 15 amino acids. Per the germline V gene, CDR1 is MNHNY and CDR2 is SVGAGI (reference sequence). The J segment lost 3 bases and the V segment lost 0 bases, leaving 4 bases of the junction unmatched. Here the CDR3 DNA reads TGTGCCAGCAGTTACTCAGGGGGCGGGTACTATGGCTACACCTTC. Its protein is CASSYSGGGYYGYTF.

As concerns this clone: The sample has other DNA sequences that encode this CDR3 too. This sequence joins TRBV4-2 and TRBJ2-4; D is possibly TRBD2 (7 bases). This CDR3 spans 18 amino acids. CDR1 is LGHNA and CDR2 is YNFKEQ in the germline V gene. V was pared by 0 bases and J by 3 bases, with 18 bases between. CDR3 DNA: TGTGCCAGCAGCCAAGATAGGGGGGGAGGGCCGGGCAAAAACATTCAGTACTTC. Encoded protein: CASSQDRGGGPGKNIQYF.

This chain connects TRBV11-2 to TRBJ2-3, with TRBD2 matching 7 bases. The germline gives CDR1 SGHAT, CDR2 FQNNGV. Trimming took 4 bases from V and 2 from J; bases not matched to a gene: 15. The CDR3 is 18 amino acids. Here the CDR3 DNA reads TGTGCCAGCAGCTCCCCCCCGCTAGCGGCTCACCCCACAGATACGCAGTATTTT. Amino acids: CASSSPPLAAHPTDTQYF.

The chain is built from TRBV28 and TRBJ1-3, with no clear D. The CDR3 sequence is 12 residues long. CDR1 is MDHEN, CDR2 SYDVKM, per germline. Deletions cut 6 bases from V and 3 bases from J, with 6 bases between. The CDR3 nucleotides read TGTGCCAGCAGCAAGAGTGGAAACACCATATATTTT. It specifies CASSKSGNTIYF.

The chain joins TRBV4-1 to TRBJ2-3; TRBD2 aligns across 9 bases. CDR3 size: 19 residues. V lost 1 base and J lost 2; bases outside the gene matches: 13. Germline V lookup: CDR1 MGHRA, CDR2 YSYEKL. The CDR3 DNA is TGCGCCAGCAGCCAAGTAGGTTTAGCGGGAGTGGCACACACAGATACGCAGTATTTT. Residues: CASSQVGLAGVAHTDTQYF.

The genes are TRBV5-1 and TRBJ2-1, with 8 bases that match TRBD2. V gave up 4 bases and J gave up 5 bases; unmatched junction bases: 14. This CDR3 comprises 17 residues. Germline-derived CDR1 and CDR2 are SGHRS and YFSETQ. Here the CDR3 DNA reads TGCGCCAGCAGCGCCGGGACTAGGGAAACCTTGGACAATGAGCAGTTCTTC. It translates to CASSAGTRETLDNEQFF.

The chain employs TRBV28 and TRBJ2-3; 12 nucleotides align to TRBD2. Germline assignment: CDR1 MDHEN and CDR2 SYDVKM. V was pared by 5 bases and J by 6 bases, with 9 bases of the junction left unmatched. The CDR3 runs to 16 residues. In DNA form, the CDR3 reads TGTGCCAGCAGTGGACTAGCGGGAAAATTTCCGGATACGCAGTATTTT. Translating gives CASSGLAGKFPDTQYF.

The chain is built from TRBV6-5 and TRBJ2-7; 7 bases fit TRBD1. This CDR3 is built from 15 residues. From germline, CDR1 is MNHEY and CDR2 SVGAGI. J lost 5 bases, V lost 5 bases, and 12 bases had no gene match. CDR3 residues: CASSAQRTGRNEQYF. CDR3 coding DNA: TGTGCCAGCAGTGCCCAACGGACAGGTCGGAACGAGCAGTACTTC.

The chain has TRBV10-3 and TRBJ2-3; 8 nucleotides line up with TRBD1. Germline-derived CDR1 and CDR2 are ENHRY and SYGVKD. The V segment lost 7 bases and the J segment 5 bases; nucleotides outside the gene matches: 8. The CDR3 has 14 amino acids. For the CDR3, the DNA is TGTGCCATCACCCCGACAGGGGTGGGAGATACGCAGTATTTT. Translated: CAITPTGVGDTQYF.

This chain uses TRBV2 with TRBJ2-2; 7 positions match TRBD2. With 10 bases clipped from V and 5 bases from J, the junction kept 10 bases outside the gene matches. The germline V gene encodes CDR1 SNHLY and CDR2 FYNNEI. There are 14 residues in the CDR3. The CDR3 DNA follows: TGTGCCACCCTGGAGGGAGGGAGAACCGGGGAGCTGTTTTTT. The encoded protein is CATLEGGRTGELFF.

As DNA, the CDR3 is TGTGCCAGCAGCTTCCTCCCAGGGTGGTCGGCTTTCTTT. Its translation: CASSFLPGWSAFF. The V call is TRBV7-4, the J call TRBJ1-1; TRBD1 might be the D (5 bases). Germline values: CDR1 SGHVT, CDR2 SQSDAQ. This CDR3 comprises 13 residues. Trimming stripped 3 bases from V and 11 bases from J, with 16 bases between.